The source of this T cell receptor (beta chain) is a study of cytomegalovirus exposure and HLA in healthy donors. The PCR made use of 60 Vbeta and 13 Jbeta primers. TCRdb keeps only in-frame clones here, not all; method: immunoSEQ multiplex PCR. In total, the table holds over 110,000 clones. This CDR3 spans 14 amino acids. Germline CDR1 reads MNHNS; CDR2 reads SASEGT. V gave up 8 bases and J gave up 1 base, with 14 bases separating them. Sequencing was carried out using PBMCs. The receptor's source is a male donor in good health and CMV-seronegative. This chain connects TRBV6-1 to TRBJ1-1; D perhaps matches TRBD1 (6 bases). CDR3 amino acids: CASGHRVQNTEAFF. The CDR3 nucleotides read TGTGCCAGCGGTCACAGGGTTCAGAACACTGAAGCTTTCTTT.